This section outlines one T cell receptor (beta chain) sequence together with its context. The antigen is not known. The entry originates in a study of vaccination and CD4 T cells after COVID-19. The Oncomine TCR Beta short-read assay sequenced DNA from cultured CD4+ T cells. Using its own MiXCR run on the PCR reads, TCRdb lists one record per CDR3 protein. Here the sample spans about 15,000 distinct CDR3 sequences, 58% being singletons. Treatment specified: approximately 11-day PBMC culture with coronavirus spike peptide pools or control peptides (ViraFEST assay). Germline assignment: CDR1 SEHNR and CDR2 FQNEAQ (reference sequence). The CDR3 has 12 residues. Trimming pared 4 bases from V and 3 bases from J, leaving 6 bases between.

The chain uses TRBV7-9 and TRBJ1-1; tentatively, D is TRBD1 (5 bases). Sequencing was done on a sample of CD4+ T cells from blood, cultured in vitro. This TCR derives from a human donor who had recovered from COVID-19. DNA for the CDR3: TGTGCCAGCAGCTGGGGGGACACTGAAGCTTTCTTT. It is translated as CASSWGDTEAFF.